These 15 T cell receptor beta chains came from one sample sequenced in a study of STAT5B mutations in CD4+ large granular lymphocyte leukemia. Sequenced by immunoSEQ multiplex PCR; TCRdb stores in-frame clones only, minus some. The sample shows about 5,000 clones, around 77% of them seen only once. Sequenced input: PBMCs. Receptors were obtained from a man at least 80 years old with CD4+ T-cell large granular lymphocyte leukemia.

This clone was recorded only once. The rearrangement uses TRBV7-9 and TRBJ1-3; a possible D gene is TRBD1 (6 bases). The CDR3 has 16 residues. The ends were cut back, 2 bases at V and 0 bases at J, with 11 bases in the middle. Germline assignment: CDR1 SEHNR and CDR2 FQNEAQ (reference sequence). The CDR3 here is CASSLRGAYSGNTIYF. The DNA for the CDR3 is TGTGCCAGCAGCTTAAGGGGGGCTTACTCTGGAAACACCATATATTTT. The complete variable domain, with remaining parts taken from reference TRBV7-9 and TRBJ1-3, reads DTGVSQNPRHKITKRGQNVTFRCDPISEHNRLYWYRQTLGQGPEFLTYFQNEAQLEKSRLLSDRFSAERPKGSFSTLEIQRTEQGDSAMYLCASSLRGAYSGNTIYFGEGSWLTVV.

The V gene is TRBV9, the J gene TRBJ1-1; weak D call: TRBD1 (6 bases). The CDR3 has 12 residues. Germline V gives CDR1 SGDLS, CDR2 YYNGEE. V was trimmed by 3 bases and J by 5 bases, leaving 8 bases between them. CDR3 DNA: TGTGCCAGCAGCGGCAGGGGTACTGAAGCTTTCTTT. This codes for CASSGRGTEAFF.

The V gene is TRBV4-1, the J gene TRBJ1-1; a weak D match, TRBD1 (5 bases). Germline lookup yields CDR1 MGHRA and CDR2 YSYEKL. Trimming removed 2 bases from V and 0 bases from J, with 13 bases in between. The length of the CDR3 is 16 residues. CDR3 sequence: CASSQPTGTLNTEAFF. The CDR3, as DNA: TGCGCCAGCAGCCAACCTACCGGGACGTTGAACACTGAAGCTTTCTTT.

The rearrangement uses TRBV6-5 and TRBJ1-4, with a possible D match to TRBD1 (6 bases). The CDR3 has 12 amino acids. Germline assignment: CDR1 MNHEY and CDR2 SVGAGI. The germline V and J ends were trimmed by 8 bases and 7 bases, with 11 bases remaining between them. CDR3 in amino acids: CASGGQLEKLFF. In nucleotides, the CDR3 is TGTGCCAGCGGGGGGCAGCTTGAAAAACTGTTTTTT.

The chain combines TRBV11-3 with TRBJ2-1; D ambiguous. This CDR3 contains 15 residues. The V and J ends lost 1 base and 3 bases respectively, with 10 bases between them. Germline V lookup: CDR1 SGHNT, CDR2 YENEEA. CDR3 nucleotides: TGTGCCAGCAGCTTAGCATTGGTAGGCTACAATGAGCAGTTCTTC. Translation: CASSLALVGYNEQFF.

The V and J genes are TRBV5-6 and TRBJ2-7; no clear D gene. CDR1 and CDR2 from the germline V gene are SGHDT and YYEEEE. The CDR3 sequence is 14 residues long. Trimming removed 0 bases at V and 5 bases at J, with 12 bases between. CDR3 nucleotides: TGTGCCAGCAGCTTGGGGGGAAGGACCCACGAGCAGTACTTC. Protein sequence: CASSLGGRTHEQYF.

This clone was recorded a few times. The chain employs TRBV2 and TRBJ1-6, with D perhaps TRBD1 (5 bases). Germline values: CDR1 SNHLY, CDR2 FYNNEI. This CDR3 spans 11 amino acids. V was cut by 10 bases and J by 19 bases, with 20 bases left in between. For the CDR3, the DNA is TGTGCCACCATCGAACGGGGGGAGTCTCACTTT. Protein sequence: CATIERGESHF. Based on the CDR3 plus reference TRBV2 and TRBJ1-6, the full variable domain is EPEVTQTPSHQVTQMGQEVILRCVPISNHLYFYWYRQILGQKVEFLVSFYNNEISEKSEIFDDQFSVERPDGSNFTLKIRSTKLEDSAMYFCATIERGESHFGNGTRLTVT.

J is TRBJ2-2 and V is TRBV30; D unresolved. This CDR3 has 14 residues. The V end was cut by 8 bases, the J end by 4 bases, with 17 bases between. In germline, CDR1 is GTSNPN, CDR2 SVGIG (reference sequence). The CDR3 loop reads CAAELAVITGELFF. The CDR3 DNA is TGTGCCGCTGAGTTGGCGGTTATCACCGGGGAGCTGTTTTTT.

V is TRBV14 and J is TRBJ1-1, with 8 bases aligning to TRBD1. CDR3 length equals 15 residues. Trimming took 3 bases from V and 4 from J; bases not matched to a gene: 7. Germline V lookup: CDR1 SGHDN, CDR2 FVKESK. Written as DNA, the CDR3 is TGTGCCAGCAGCCATGACAGGGGATGGGTCACTGAAGCTTTCTTT. Protein: CASSHDRGWVTEAFF. Variable domain in full (rest from reference TRBV14 and TRBJ1-1): EAGVTQFPSHSVIEKGQTVTLRCDPISGHDNLYWYRRVMGKEIKFLLHFVKESKQDESGMPNNRFLAERTGGTYSTLKVQPAELEDSGVYFCASSHDRGWVTEAFFGQGTRLTVV.

J is TRBJ2-1 and V is TRBV7-9; 9 bases line up with TRBD1. With V trimmed by 6 bases and J by 5 bases, 8 bases remained unmatched. This CDR3 region has 15 residues. The V gene's germline CDR1 is SEHNR and CDR2 FQNEAQ (reference sequence). The DNA of the CDR3 is TGTGCCAGCAGTTACCGACAGGGGGGGCACAATGAGCAGTTCTTC. Translation gives CASSYRQGGHNEQFF.

V usage is TRBV6-5 and J usage is TRBJ1-6; D unclear. Trimming left V 1 base short and J 10 bases short, with 8 bases between. This CDR3 spans 13 amino acids. Germline V gene sequence: CDR1 MNHEY, CDR2 SVGAGI. The CDR3 protein is CASSYFSNSPLHF. CDR3 DNA: TGTGCCAGCAGTTACTTCAGTAACTCACCCCTCCACTTT.

In DNA, the CDR3 is TGTGCCAGCAGCGTAGCCCTAGCGATAAATGAGCAGTTCTTC. Translated, it gives CASSVALAINEQFF. The chain carries TRBV9 and TRBJ2-1, with D possibly TRBD2 on 6 matching bases. The CDR3 consists of 14 residues. V lost 0 bases, J lost 7 bases, and 11 bases lay in between. Germline V gene lookup returns CDR1 SGDLS and CDR2 YYNGEE.

V and J are TRBV30 and TRBJ2-7, with D perhaps matching TRBD1 or TRBD2 (6 bases each). Trimming cost V 2 bases and J 4 bases, with 12 bases left between them. The CDR3 is 13 amino acids. Germline V gene sequence: CDR1 GTSNPN, CDR2 SVGIG (reference sequence). The CDR3 reads CAWSSGGRYEQYF. In DNA form, the CDR3 reads TGTGCCTGGAGTTCCGGGGGCCGGTACGAGCAGTACTTC.

This clone is categorized as medium-sized. The chain uses TRBV19 and TRBJ2-3; 8 bases are shared with TRBD2. With V trimmed by 6 bases and J by 2 bases, 10 bases remained unmatched. The CDR3 spans 16 residues. The germline V gene encodes CDR1 LNHDA and CDR2 SQIVND (reference sequence). The CDR3 DNA follows: TGTGCCAGTAGCTTCTCTAGCGGGTTTTTCACAGATACGCAGTATTTT. Amino acids: CASSFSSGFFTDTQYF. Full variable domain (remainder filled in from reference TRBV19 and TRBJ2-3): DGGITQSPKYLFRKEGQNVTLSCEQNLNHDAMYWYRQDPGQGLRLIYYSQIVNDFQKGDIAEGYSVSREKKESFPLTVTSAQKNPTAFYLCASSFSSGFFTDTQYFGPGTRLTVL.

This chain joins TRBV5-1 and TRBJ1-6; perhaps TRBD1 as D (5 bases). Trimming stripped 0 bases from V and 9 bases from J, with 13 bases between. This CDR3 contains 15 residues. The germline gives CDR1 SGHRS, CDR2 YFSETQ. In DNA, the CDR3 is TGCGCCAGCAGCTTGGACAGGAGTTTGTTTTCACCCCTCCACTTT. As protein: CASSLDRSLFSPLHF.